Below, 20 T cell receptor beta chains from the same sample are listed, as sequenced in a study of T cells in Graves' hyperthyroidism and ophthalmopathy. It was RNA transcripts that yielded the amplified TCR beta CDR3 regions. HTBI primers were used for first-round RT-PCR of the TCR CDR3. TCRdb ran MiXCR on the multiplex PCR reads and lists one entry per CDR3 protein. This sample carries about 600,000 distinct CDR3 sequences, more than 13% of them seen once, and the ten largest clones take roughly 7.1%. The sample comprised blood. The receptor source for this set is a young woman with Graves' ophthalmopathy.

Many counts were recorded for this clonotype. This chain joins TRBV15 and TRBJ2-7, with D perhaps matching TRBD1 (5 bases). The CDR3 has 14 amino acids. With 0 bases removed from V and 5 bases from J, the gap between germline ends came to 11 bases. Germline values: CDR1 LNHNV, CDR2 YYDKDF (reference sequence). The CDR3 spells CATSREAGIDEQYF. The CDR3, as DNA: TGTGCCACCAGCAGAGAAGCAGGGATTGACGAGCAGTACTTC.

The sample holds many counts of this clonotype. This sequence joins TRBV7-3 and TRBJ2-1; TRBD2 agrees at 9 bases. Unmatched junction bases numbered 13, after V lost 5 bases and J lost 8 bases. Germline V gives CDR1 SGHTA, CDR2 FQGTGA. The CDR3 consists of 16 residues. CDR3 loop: CASSPIEAGGGDEQFF. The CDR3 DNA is TGTGCCAGCAGCCCCATCGAGGCGGGAGGGGGGGATGAGCAGTTCTTC.

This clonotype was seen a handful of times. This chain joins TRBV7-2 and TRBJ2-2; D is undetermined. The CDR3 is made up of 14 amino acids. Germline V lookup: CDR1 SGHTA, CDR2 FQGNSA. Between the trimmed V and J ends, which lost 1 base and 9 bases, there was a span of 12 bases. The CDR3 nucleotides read TGTGCCAGCAGCTTAGATGGCTCCACTAGGGAGCTGTTTTTT. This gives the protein CASSLDGSTRELFF.

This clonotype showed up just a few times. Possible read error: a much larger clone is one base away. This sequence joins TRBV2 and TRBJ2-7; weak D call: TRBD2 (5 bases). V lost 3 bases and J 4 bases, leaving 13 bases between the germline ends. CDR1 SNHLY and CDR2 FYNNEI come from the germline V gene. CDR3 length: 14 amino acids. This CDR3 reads CASSESGIEYEQYF. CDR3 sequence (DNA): TGTGCCAGCAGTGAGTCGGGGATAGAATACGAGCAGTACTTC.

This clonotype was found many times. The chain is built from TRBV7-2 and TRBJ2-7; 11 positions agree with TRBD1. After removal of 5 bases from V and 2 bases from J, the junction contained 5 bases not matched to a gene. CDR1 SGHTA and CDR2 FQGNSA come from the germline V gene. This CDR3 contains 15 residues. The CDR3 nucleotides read TGTGCCAGCAGCGCGGACAGGGGGCGCACCTACGAGCAGTACTTC. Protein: CASSADRGRTYEQYF.

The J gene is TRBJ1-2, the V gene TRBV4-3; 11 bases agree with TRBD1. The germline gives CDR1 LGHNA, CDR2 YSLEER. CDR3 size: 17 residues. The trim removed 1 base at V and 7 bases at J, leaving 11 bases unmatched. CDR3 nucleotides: TGCGCCAGCAGCCAAGGGGGGTTTGGACAGGGGGCGTTTGGCTACACCTTC. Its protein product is CASSQGGFGQGAFGYTF.

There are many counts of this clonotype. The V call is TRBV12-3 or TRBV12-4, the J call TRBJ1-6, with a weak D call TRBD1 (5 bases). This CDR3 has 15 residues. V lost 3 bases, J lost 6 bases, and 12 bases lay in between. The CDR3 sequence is CASSLDGTVNSPLHF. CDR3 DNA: TGTGCCAGCAGTTTGGACGGGACGGTTAATTCACCCCTCCACTTT.

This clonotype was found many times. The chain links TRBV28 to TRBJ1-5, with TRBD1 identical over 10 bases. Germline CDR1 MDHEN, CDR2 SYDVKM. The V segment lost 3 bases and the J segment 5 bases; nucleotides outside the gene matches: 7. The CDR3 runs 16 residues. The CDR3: CASSFPWDRGDQPQHF. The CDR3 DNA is TGTGCCAGCAGTTTCCCGTGGGACAGGGGCGATCAGCCCCAGCATTTT.

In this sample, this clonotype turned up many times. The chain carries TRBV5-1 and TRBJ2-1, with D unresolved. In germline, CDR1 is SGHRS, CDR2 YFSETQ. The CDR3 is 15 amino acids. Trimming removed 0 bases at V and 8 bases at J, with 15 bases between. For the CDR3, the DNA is TGCGCCAGCAGCTTGGACGGTGAGAAGGTCGATGAGCAGTTCTTC. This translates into CASSLDGEKVDEQFF.

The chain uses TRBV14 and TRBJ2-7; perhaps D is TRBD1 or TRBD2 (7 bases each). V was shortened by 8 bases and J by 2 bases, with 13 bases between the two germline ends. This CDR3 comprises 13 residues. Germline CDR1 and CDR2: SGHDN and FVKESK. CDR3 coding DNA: TGTGCCAGCGGGGAGGGGGCCCCCTACGAGCAGTACTTC. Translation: CASGEGAPYEQYF.

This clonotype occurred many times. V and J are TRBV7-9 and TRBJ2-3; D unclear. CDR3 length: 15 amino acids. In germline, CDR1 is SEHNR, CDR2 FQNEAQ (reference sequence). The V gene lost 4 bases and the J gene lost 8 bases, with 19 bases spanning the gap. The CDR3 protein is CASSSFVPRLGTQYF. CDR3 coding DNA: TGTGCCAGCAGCTCCTTTGTCCCCAGGCTGGGTACGCAGTATTTT.

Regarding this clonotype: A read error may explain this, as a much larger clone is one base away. CDR3 protein: CASSRPKDNGGYGYTF. The CDR3 DNA sequence: TGTGCCAGCAGCCGACCCAAGGACAACGGGGGCTATGGCTACACCTTC. This chain connects TRBV7-9 to TRBJ1-2; D is possibly TRBD1 (5 bases). V shed 5 bases and J shed 4 bases, with 20 bases lying between them. Germline values: CDR1 SEHNR, CDR2 FQNEAQ (reference sequence). The CDR3 covers 16 residues.

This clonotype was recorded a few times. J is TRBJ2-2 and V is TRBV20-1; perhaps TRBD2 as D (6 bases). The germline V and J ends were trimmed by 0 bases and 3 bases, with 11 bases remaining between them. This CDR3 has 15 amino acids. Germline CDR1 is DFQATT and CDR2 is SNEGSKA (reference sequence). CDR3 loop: CSARDRRGDTGELFF. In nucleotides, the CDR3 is TGCAGTGCTAGAGATCGGCGGGGAGACACCGGGGAGCTGTTTTTT.

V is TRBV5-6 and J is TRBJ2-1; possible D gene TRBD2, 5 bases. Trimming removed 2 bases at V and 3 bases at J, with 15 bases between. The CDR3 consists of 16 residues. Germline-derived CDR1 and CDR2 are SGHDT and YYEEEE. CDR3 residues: CASSFRLALYYNEQFF. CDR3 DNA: TGTGCCAGCAGCTTCAGGCTAGCCCTCTACTACAATGAGCAGTTCTTC.

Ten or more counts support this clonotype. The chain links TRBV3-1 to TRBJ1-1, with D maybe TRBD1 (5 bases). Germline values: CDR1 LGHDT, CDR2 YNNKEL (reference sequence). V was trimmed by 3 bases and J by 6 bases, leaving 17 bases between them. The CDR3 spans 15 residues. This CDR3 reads CASSQGNQGLPEAFF. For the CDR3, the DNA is TGTGCCAGCAGCCAGGGAAACCAGGGCCTACCTGAAGCTTTCTTT.

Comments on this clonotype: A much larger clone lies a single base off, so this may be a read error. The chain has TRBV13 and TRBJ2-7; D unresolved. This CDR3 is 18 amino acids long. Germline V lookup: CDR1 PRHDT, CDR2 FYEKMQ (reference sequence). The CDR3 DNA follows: TGTGCCAGCAGCTTATCGTGGAGCCGGGCCACGAACTCCTACGAGCGGTACTTC. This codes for CASSLSWSRATNSYERYF.

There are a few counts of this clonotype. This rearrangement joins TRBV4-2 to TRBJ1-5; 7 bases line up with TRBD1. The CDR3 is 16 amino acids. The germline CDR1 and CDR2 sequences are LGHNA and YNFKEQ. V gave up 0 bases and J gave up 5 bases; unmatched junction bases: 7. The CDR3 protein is CASSQEGDRDYQPQHF. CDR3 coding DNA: TGTGCCAGCAGCCAAGAAGGTGACAGGGACTATCAGCCCCAGCATTTT.

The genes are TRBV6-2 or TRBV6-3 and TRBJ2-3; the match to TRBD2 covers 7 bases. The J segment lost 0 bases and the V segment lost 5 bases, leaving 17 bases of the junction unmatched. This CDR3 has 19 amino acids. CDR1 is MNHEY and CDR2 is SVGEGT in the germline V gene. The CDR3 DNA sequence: TGTGCCAGCAGTCCAGACGGTAGCGGGCCTTTTTCTAGCACAGATACGCAGTATTTT. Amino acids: CASSPDGSGPFSSTDTQYF.

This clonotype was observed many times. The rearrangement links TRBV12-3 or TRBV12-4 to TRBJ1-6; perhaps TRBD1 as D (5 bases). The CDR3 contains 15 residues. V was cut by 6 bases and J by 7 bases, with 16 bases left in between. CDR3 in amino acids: CASSRAWDGNSPLHF. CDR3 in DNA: TGTGCCAGCAGCCGCGCGTGGGACGGGAATTCACCCCTCCACTTT.

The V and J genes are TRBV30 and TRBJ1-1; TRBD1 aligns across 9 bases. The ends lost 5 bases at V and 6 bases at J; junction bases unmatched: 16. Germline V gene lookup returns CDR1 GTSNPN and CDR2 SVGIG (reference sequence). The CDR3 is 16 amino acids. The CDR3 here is CAWLHGFYRGRSEAFF. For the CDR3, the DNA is TGTGCCTGGCTTCACGGATTTTACAGGGGGCGATCTGAAGCTTTCTTT.